Listed below are T cell receptor beta chains from one sample, sequenced in a study of T cells after yellow fever vaccination. TCRdb reanalysed the 5' RACE reads using MiXCR and keeps one entry per CDR3 protein. Among hundreds of thousands of distinct CDR3 sequences listed, 18% were seen once. The material was PBMCs, obtained before the yellow fever booster vaccination. The receptors derive from a man aged 18 to 35 who received the YFV17D yellow fever vaccine. Each CDR3 is given with its conserved first and last residue. The order of the fields is clone size, V gene, CDR3 protein. Some rows mark clone size as missing; the rest say once, few, many or name a class of expanded clone.

>few|TRBV19
CASKLTGGVNIQYF
>NA|TRBV5-1
CASSFITSSSTDTQYF
>few|TRBV18
CASSPRSNQETQYF
>many|TRBV4-3
CASSQGGQPHQPQHF
>few|TRBV5-1
CASSLSRTSGGKQFF
>NA|TRBV24-1
CATSDPGGGPQRAGELFF
>many|TRBV29-1
CSVEGQNTEAFF
>few|TRBV10-2
CASSQFPDRANTEAFF
>NA|TRBV13
CASSRPSGGSTDTQYF
>NA|TRBV9
CASSVHSNTEAFF
>NA|TRBV20-1
CSAYRDSAGQETQYF
>NA|TRBV4-3
CASSQDPGTSGIDEQYF
>NA|TRBV6-5
CASRDAGTGGGGYTF
>few|TRBV7-2
CASSLAARSQGNTIYF
>NA|TRBV20-1
CSAEYNHYGYTF
>few|TRBV4-1
CASSQPGQRRAFF
>few|TRBV9
CASSGTGVGEQFF
>NA|TRBV5-1
CAQKGGRVFLGAMEQFF
>few|TRBV7-9
CASSYPGETQYF
>few|TRBV25-1
CASSEYQDRGFGYTF
>once|TRBV12-3/TRBV12-4
CASLLGVWGNQPQHF
>NA|TRBV27
CASSPTPLAGTTSTDTQYF
>few|TRBV2
CASSEARGVDGYTF
>NA|TRBV6-6
CASSGGGSEAFF
>NA|TRBV10-3
CAISEAGGNNEQFF
>NA|TRBV6-2/TRBV6-3
CATSIIVDTGELFF
>NA|TRBV5-4
CASSLEVGASTEAFF
>few|TRBV7-7
CASSTTGRNTIYF
>NA|TRBV10-3
CAISVAGGTYEQYF
>NA|TRBV10-3
CAISEFPGTSGANVLTF
>many|TRBV29-1
CSVVTRGDQPQHF
>NA|TRBV12-3/TRBV12-4
CASSLAGFSSQETQYF
>many|TRBV29-1
CSVVWGQTHTGELFF
>NA|TRBV12-3/TRBV12-4
CASSAHRDHSPLHF
>many|TRBV5-1
CASSLDPSYEQYF
>NA|TRBV20-1
CSATRQGVPYEQYF
>many|TRBV20-1
CSARGDINQPQHF
>NA|TRBV7-9
CASSFWKAQLTEAFF
>few|TRBV4-3
CASSQGREAPLHF
>NA|TRBV30
CAWGISYEQYF
>few|TRBV7-9
CASSPGTSRTTDTQYF